This T cell receptor beta chain was profiled in a study of blood T cell repertoires in COVID-19. The wider study: Spain, Italy and the United States supplied samples that represented acute and convalescent COVID-19. PBMCs, B-cell-depleted T cells, or T cells were the source of the cDNA or gDNA that made up the material.

Trimming pared 2 bases from V and 5 bases from J, leaving 18 bases between. Germline assignment: CDR1 MNHNS and CDR2 SASEGT. CDR3 size: 16 residues. Per the authors' pipeline: Estimation of nucleated cell counts relied on the amplification of reference gene primers. Produced via immunoSEQ multiplex PCR; TCRdb's table is partial and in-frame only. V, J and clone size are those of that table, while D and trimming were read from the DNA. The sample consists of 450,000 or so clones, around 90% of them appearing once. Seattle-derived patients entered the study during active infection and were followed longitudinally.

J is TRBJ2-5 and V is TRBV6-1; tentative D call: TRBD1 (6 bases). The TCR was taken from a man younger than 35 with COVID-19, enrolled during active disease. The specimen was peripheral blood. Here the CDR3 DNA reads TGTGCCAGCAGTGAATATCTAGGGGGAGCCCGGGAGACCCAGTACTTC. It codes for CASSEYLGGARETQYF.